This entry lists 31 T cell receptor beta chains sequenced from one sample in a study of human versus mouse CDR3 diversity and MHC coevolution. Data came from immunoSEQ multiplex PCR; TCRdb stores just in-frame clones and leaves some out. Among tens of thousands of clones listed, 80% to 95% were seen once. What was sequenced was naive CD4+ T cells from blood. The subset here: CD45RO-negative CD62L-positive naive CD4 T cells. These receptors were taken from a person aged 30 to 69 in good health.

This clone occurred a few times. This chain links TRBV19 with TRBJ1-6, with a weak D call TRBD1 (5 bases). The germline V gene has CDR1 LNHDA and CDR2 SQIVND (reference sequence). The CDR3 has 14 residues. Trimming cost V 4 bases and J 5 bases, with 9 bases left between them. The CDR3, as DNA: TGTGCCAGTAGTACGACGGGGGATAATTCACCCCTCCACTTT. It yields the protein CASSTTGDNSPLHF.

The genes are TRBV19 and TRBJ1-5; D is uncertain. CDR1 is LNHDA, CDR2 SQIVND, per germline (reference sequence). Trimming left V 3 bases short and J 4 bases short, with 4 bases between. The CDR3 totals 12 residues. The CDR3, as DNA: TGTGCCAGTAGTATCGGGAATCAGCCCCAGCATTTT. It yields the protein CASSIGNQPQHF.

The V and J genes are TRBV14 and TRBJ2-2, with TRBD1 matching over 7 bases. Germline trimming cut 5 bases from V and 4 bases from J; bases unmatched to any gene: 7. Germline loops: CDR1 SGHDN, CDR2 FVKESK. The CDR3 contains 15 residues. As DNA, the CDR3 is TGTGCCAGCAGCTACCGACAGGGATCCACCGGGGAGCTGTTTTTT. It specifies CASSYRQGSTGELFF.

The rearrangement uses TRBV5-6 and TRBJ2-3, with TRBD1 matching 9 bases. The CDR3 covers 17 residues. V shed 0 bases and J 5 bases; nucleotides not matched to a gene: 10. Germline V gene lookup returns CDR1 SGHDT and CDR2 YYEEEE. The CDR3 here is CASSLVPGQGFGDTQYF. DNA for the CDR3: TGTGCCAGCAGCTTGGTTCCGGGACAGGGATTTGGAGATACGCAGTATTTT.

Here the CDR3 reads CATSWSGRLRGELFF. CDR3 in DNA: TGTGCCACCAGTTGGTCCGGGAGGCTTAGGGGGGAGCTGTTTTTT. The rearrangement links TRBV15 to TRBJ2-2; 7 bases are shared with TRBD2. Germline V CDR1 and CDR2: LNHNV, YYDKDF (reference sequence). The length of the CDR3 is 15 residues. V shed 6 bases and J 8 bases; nucleotides not matched to a gene: 12.

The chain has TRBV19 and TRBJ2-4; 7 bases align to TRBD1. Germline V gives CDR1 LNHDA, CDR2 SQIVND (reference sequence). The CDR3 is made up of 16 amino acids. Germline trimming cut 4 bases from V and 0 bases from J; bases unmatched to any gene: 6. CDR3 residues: CASSRWDSLAKNIQYF. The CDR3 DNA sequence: TGTGCCAGTAGTAGATGGGACAGCCTAGCCAAAAACATTCAGTACTTC.

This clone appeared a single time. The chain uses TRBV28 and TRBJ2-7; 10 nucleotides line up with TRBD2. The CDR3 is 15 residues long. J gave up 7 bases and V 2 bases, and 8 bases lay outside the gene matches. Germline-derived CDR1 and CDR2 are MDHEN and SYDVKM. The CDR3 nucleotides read TGTGCCAGCAGTTTAAGAGCGGGGGGGCTCTTAGAGCAGTACTTC. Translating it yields CASSLRAGGLLEQYF.

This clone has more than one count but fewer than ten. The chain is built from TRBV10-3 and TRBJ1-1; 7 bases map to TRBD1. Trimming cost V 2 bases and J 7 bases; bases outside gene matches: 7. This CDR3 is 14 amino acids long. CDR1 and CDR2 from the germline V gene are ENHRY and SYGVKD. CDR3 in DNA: TGTGCCATCAGTGAGAAACAAGGGGGCGGTGAAGCTTTCTTT. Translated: CAISEKQGGGEAFF.

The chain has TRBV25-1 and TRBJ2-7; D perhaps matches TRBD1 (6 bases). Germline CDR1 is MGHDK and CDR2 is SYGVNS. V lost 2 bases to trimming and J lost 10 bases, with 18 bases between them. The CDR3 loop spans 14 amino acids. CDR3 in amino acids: CASSEVGTMSRQYF. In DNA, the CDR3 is TGTGCCAGCAGTGAAGTCGGGACAATGTCGCGCCAGTACTTC.

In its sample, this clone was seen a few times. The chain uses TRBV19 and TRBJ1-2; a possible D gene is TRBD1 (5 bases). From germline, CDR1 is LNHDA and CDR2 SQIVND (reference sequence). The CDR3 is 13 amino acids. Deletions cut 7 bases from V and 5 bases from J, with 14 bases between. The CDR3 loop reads CASNARVRYGYTF. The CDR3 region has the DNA TGTGCCAGTAACGCCAGGGTGCGGTATGGCTACACCTTC.

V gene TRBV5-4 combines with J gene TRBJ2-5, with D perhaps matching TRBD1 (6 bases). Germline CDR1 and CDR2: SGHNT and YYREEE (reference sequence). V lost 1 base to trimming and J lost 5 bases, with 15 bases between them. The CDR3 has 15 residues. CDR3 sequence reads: CASSLFSGVGETQYF. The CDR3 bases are TGTGCCAGCAGCTTGTTCTCAGGGGTAGGGGAGACCCAGTACTTC.

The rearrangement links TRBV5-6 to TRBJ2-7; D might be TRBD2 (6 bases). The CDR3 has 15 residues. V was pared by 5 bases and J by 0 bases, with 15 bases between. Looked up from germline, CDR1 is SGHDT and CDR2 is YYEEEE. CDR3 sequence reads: CASRPIADSSYEQYF. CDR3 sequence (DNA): TGTGCCAGCAGACCTATAGCGGATAGCTCCTACGAGCAGTACTTC.

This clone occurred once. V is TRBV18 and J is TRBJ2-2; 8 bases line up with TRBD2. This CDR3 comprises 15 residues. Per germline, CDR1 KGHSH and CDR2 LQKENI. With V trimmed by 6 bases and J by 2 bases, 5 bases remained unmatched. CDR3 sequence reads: CASSAGTRNTGELFF. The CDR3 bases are TGTGCCAGCTCGGCCGGGACTAGAAACACCGGGGAGCTGTTTTTT.

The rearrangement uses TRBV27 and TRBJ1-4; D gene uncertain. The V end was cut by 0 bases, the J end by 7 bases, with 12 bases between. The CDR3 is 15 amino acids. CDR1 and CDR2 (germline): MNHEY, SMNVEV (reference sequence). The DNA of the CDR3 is TGTGCCAGCAGTTTATCGATCGGAACGGGTGAAAAACTGTTTTTT. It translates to CASSLSIGTGEKLFF. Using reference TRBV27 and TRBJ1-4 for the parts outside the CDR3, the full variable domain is EAQVTQNPRYLITVTGKKLTVTCSQNMNHEYMSWYRQDPGLGLRQIYYSMNVEVTDKGDVPEGYKVSRKEKRNFPLILESPSPNQTSLYFCASSLSIGTGEKLFFGSGTQLSVL.

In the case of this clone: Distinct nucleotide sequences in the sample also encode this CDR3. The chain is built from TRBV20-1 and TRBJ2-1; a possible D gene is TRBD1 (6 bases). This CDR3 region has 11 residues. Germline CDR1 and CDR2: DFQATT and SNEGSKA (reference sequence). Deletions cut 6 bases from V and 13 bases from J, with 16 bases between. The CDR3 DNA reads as TGCAGTGCCGAACAGGGTAGTGAACAGTTCTTC. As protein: CSAEQGSEQFF.

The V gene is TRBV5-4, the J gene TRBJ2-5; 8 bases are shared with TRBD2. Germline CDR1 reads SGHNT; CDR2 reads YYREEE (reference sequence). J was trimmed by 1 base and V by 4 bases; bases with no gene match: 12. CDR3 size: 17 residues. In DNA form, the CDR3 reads TGTGCCAGCAGCGGGGGCGGTCGCGGGGGGACCCAAGAGACCCAGTACTTC. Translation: CASSGGGRGGTQETQYF.

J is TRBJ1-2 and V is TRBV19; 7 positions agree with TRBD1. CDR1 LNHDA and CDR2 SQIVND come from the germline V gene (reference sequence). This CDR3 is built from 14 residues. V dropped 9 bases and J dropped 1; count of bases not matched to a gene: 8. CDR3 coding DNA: TGTGCCAGCCTCGCCGGGACAGTTAACTATGGCTACACCTTC. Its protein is CASLAGTVNYGYTF.

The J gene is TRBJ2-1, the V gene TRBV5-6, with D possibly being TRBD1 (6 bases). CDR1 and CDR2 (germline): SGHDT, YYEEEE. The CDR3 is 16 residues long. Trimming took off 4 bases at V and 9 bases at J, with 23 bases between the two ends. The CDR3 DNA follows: TGTGCCAGCAGCAGAGACCGGGCACAGGGATTTCCTGAGCAGTTCTTC. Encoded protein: CASSRDRAQGFPEQFF.

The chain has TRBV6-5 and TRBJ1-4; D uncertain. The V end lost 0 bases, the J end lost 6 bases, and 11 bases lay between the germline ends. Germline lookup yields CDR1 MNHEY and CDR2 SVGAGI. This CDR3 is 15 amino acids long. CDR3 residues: CASSYSGVGYEKLFF. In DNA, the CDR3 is TGTGCCAGCAGTTACTCCGGGGTGGGTTATGAAAAACTGTTTTTT.

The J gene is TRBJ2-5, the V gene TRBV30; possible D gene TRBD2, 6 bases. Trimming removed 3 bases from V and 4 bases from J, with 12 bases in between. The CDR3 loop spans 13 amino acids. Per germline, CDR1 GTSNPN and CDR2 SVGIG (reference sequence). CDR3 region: CAWRRGIRETQYF. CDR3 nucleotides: TGTGCCTGGAGACGGGGGATTCGAGAGACCCAGTACTTC.

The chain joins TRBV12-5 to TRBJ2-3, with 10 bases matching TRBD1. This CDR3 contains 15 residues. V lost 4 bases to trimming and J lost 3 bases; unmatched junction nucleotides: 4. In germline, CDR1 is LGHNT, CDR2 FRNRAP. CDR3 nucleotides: TGTGCTAGTGGTTCCCAGGGACAGGGGACAGATACGCAGTATTTT. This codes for CASGSQGQGTDTQYF.

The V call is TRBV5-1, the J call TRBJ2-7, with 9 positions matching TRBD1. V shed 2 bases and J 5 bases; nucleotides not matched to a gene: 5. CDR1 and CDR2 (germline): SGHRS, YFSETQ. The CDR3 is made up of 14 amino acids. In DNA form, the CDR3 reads TGCGCCAGCAGCTTTGAGGACAGGGGAGACGAGCAGTACTTC. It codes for CASSFEDRGDEQYF.

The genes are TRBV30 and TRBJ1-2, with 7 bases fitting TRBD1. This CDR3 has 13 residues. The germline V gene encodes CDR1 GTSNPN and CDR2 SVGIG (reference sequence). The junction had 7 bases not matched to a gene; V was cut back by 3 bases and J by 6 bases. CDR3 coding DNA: TGTGCCTGGAGACCCGGGACAGTCGATGGCTACACCTTC. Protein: CAWRPGTVDGYTF.

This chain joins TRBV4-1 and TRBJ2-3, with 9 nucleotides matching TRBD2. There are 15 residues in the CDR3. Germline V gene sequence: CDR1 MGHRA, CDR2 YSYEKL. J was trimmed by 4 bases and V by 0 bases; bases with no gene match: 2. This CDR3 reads CASSQDPSGADTQYF. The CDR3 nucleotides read TGCGCCAGCAGCCAAGATCCTAGCGGGGCAGATACGCAGTATTTT.

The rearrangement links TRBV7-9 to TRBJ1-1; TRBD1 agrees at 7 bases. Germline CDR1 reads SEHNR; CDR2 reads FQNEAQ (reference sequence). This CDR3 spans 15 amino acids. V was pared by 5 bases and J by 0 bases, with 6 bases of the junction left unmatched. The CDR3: CASSTGQNMNTEAFF. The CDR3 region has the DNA TGTGCCAGCAGCACGGGACAGAACATGAACACTGAAGCTTTCTTT.

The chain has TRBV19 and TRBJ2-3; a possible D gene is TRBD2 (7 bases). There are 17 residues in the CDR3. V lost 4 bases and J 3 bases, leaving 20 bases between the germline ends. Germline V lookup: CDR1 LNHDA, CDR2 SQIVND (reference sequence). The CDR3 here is CASSRQHGGQITDTQYF. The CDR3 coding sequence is TGTGCCAGTAGTAGACAACACGGGGGGCAGATAACAGATACGCAGTATTTT.

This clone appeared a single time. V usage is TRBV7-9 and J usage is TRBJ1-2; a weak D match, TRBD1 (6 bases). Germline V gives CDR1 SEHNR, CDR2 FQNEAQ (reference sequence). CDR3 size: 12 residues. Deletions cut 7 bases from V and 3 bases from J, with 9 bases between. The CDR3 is CASNGQHYGYTF. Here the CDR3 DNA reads TGTGCCAGCAACGGACAGCACTATGGCTACACCTTC.

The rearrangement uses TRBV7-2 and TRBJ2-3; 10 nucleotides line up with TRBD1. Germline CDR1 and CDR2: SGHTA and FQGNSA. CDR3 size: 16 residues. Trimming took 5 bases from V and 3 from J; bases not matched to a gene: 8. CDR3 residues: CASSLVPGQGTDTQYF. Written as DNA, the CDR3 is TGTGCCAGCAGCCTTGTACCGGGACAGGGGACAGATACGCAGTATTTT.

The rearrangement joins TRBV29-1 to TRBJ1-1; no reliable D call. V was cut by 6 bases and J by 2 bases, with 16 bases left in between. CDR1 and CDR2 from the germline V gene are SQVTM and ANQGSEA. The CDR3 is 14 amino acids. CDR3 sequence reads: CSVHGETINTEAFF. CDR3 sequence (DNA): TGCAGCGTCCACGGGGAAACCATCAACACTGAAGCTTTCTTT.

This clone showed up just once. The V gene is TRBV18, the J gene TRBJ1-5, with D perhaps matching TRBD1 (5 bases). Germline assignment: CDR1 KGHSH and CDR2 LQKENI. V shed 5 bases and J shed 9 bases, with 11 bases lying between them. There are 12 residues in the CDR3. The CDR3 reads CASSTDSGPQHF. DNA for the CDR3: TGTGCCAGCTCAACCGACAGTGGGCCCCAGCATTTT. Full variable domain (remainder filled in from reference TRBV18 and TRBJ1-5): NAGVMQNPRHLVRRRGQEARLRCSPMKGHSHVYWYRQLPEEGLKFMVYLQKENIIDESGMPKERFSAEFPKEGPSILRIQQVVRGDSAAYFCASSTDSGPQHFGDGTRLSIL.

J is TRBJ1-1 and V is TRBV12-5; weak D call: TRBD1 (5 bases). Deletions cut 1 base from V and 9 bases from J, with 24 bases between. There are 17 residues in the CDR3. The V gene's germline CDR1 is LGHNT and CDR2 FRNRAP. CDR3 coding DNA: TGTGCTAGTGGTTTGGAGGGGTTCTCCATTAGCCCACAGAAAGCTTTCTTT. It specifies CASGLEGFSISPQKAFF.